This T cell receptor beta chain was sequenced in a study of breast tumors, draining lymph nodes, adjacent tissues. This clonotype appeared many times. Its target is unknown. Axillary draining lymph nodes of breast cancer patients supplied the node samples. Study results and caveats: Tumor TCR diversity was below lymph nodes but above nontumor tissue. Data fit most tumor T cells coming from lymph node, expanding in tumor. Luminal-like breast cancer showed significantly greater tumor-nontumor repertoire similarity than basal-like breast cancer did.

Using its own MiXCR run on the multiplex PCR reads, TCRdb lists one record per CDR3 protein. The sample carries about 130,000 distinct CDR3 sequences, around 20% recorded once. Germline loops: CDR1 SQVTM, CDR2 ANQGSEA. The V gene end was trimmed by 6 bases and the J gene end by 8 bases; junction bases not matched to a gene: 9. This CDR3 region has 12 residues. The V gene is TRBV29-1, the J gene TRBJ1-2, with 7 nucleotides matching TRBD1. The receptor's source is a female donor with breast cancer. Some clones in this sample may be carry-over from other donors' samples. Sequenced sample: axillary lymph node tissue. The CDR3 bases are TGCAGCGTGGAATCCAGGGGGGGAGGCTACACCTTC. Residues: CSVESRGGGYTF.